Given below is one T cell receptor (beta chain) in context. The antigen is unknown. This sample was taken from a study of T cell responses to AZD1222 COVID-19 vaccine. Study-wide results and limits: Regions left unmutated in variants are reportedly the target of nearly half of spike-specific TCRs. Vaccine-associated CD4 TCRs ranged over spike, dominating at 160-218 and 743-854. Only 5 to 7 AZD1222 recipients were seropositive at baseline. Females made up more of the donors, who were largely white British, and clonal diversity may have come out too low.

Profiling relied on immunoSEQ multiplex PCR, and the TCRdb table lists in-frame clones only, not all of them. The profile shows tens of thousands of clones, 60% to 80% of them singletons. This material consisted of peripheral blood, taken on day 0 of AZD1222 vaccination. This receptor was taken from an adult in good health.

The CDR3 DNA follows: TGTGCCAGCAGCTTTGGAGGTTTAAGCTCCTATAATTCACCCCTCCACTTT. Amino acid sequence: CASSFGGLSSYNSPLHF. The V gene is TRBV7-2, the J gene TRBJ1-6, with no clear D. Germline assignment: CDR1 SGHTA and CDR2 FQGNSA. V lost 3 bases and J lost 0, with 12 bases in between. The CDR3 totals 17 residues. Together with reference TRBV7-2 and TRBJ1-6, the CDR3 gives the full variable domain: GAGVSQSPSNKVTEKGKDVELRCDPISGHTALYWYRQSLGQGLEFLIYFQGNSAPDKSGLPSDRFSAERTGGSVSTLTIQRTQQEDSAVYLCASSFGGLSSYNSPLHFGNGTRLTVT.